The 17 T cell receptor beta chains in this list originate from one sample, sequenced in a study of blood T cell repertoires in COVID-19. Assay: immunoSEQ multiplex PCR; the TCRdb copy retains only in-frame clones and omits some. The sample lists some 260,000 clones, 87% occurring once. Sequenced sample: peripheral blood. These receptor sequences come from a man aged 18 to 29 with active or convalescent COVID-19.

The CDR3 is CASSLRTDLFVAFF. In nucleotides, the CDR3 is TGCGCCAGCAGCTTAAGGACAGATTTGTTTGTGGCTTTCTTT. V and J are TRBV4-3 and TRBJ1-1; TRBD1 might be the D (6 bases). Trimming removed 5 bases from V and 11 bases from J, with 21 bases in between. The CDR3 sequence is 14 residues long. In germline, CDR1 is LGHNA, CDR2 YSLEER.

The rearrangement uses TRBV7-9 and TRBJ1-3, with TRBD1 matching over 9 bases. This CDR3 region has 17 residues. Germline V lookup: CDR1 SEHNR, CDR2 FQNEAQ (reference sequence). J was trimmed by 0 bases and V by 3 bases; bases with no gene match: 6. In DNA, the CDR3 is TGTGCCAGCAGCTTCCGGACAGGGGCGTTCTCTGGAAACACCATATATTTT. Amino acid sequence: CASSFRTGAFSGNTIYF.

The chain combines TRBV5-4 with TRBJ1-2, with 9 bases identical to TRBD1. Germline V CDR1 and CDR2: SGHNT, YYREEE (reference sequence). Unmatched junction bases numbered 12, after V lost 7 bases and J lost 2 bases. The CDR3 sequence is 16 residues long. The CDR3 region has the DNA TGTGCCAGCCGAGGAGCGTCACAGGGGGCGAACTATGGCTACACCTTC. Translating it yields CASRGASQGANYGYTF.

This clone was picked up one time. This rearrangement joins TRBV9 to TRBJ2-2; possible D gene TRBD2, 6 bases. The V gene lost 5 bases and the J gene lost 4 bases, with 12 bases spanning the gap. CDR1 is SGDLS and CDR2 is YYNGEE in the germline V gene. The CDR3 totals 14 residues. The DNA of the CDR3 is TGTGCCAGCAGTGTGGGCGGGGCCACCGGGGAGCTGTTTTTT. Amino acid sequence: CASSVGGATGELFF. The full variable domain, completed using reference TRBV9 and TRBJ2-2, is DSGVTQTPKHLITATGQRVTLRCSPRSGDLSVYWYQQSLDQGLQFLIQYYNGEERAKGNILERFSAQQFPDLHSELNLSSLELGDSALYFCASSVGGATGELFFGEGSRLTVL.

The chain has TRBV5-1 and TRBJ2-5, with 9 bases lining up with TRBD2. Germline V gene sequence: CDR1 SGHRS, CDR2 YFSETQ. Trimming took 4 bases from V and 1 from J; bases not matched to a gene: 8. The length of the CDR3 is 16 residues. The CDR3, as DNA: TGCGCCAGCAGCGGTGGACTAGCGAGTTTCCAAGAGACCCAGTACTTC. This encodes CASSGGLASFQETQYF.

Only one count was recorded for this clone. The rearrangement links TRBV9 to TRBJ1-2; no clear D gene. The CDR3 loop spans 17 amino acids. The V gene lost 0 bases and the J gene lost 1 base, with 16 bases spanning the gap. The germline gives CDR1 SGDLS, CDR2 YYNGEE. Written as DNA, the CDR3 is TGTGCCAGCAGCGTAGGTCTCCGGGAAGGGAATAACTATGGCTACACCTTC. It specifies CASSVGLREGNNYGYTF.

V gene TRBV20-1 combines with J gene TRBJ2-7; 8 bases are a match to TRBD2. Germline CDR1 reads DFQATT; CDR2 reads SNEGSKA (reference sequence). V lost 5 bases, J lost 7 bases, and 4 bases stayed unmatched. The CDR3 is made up of 11 amino acids. The CDR3 DNA sequence: TGCAGTGCTCCCTTAGCGGGGGAGCAGTACTTC. It yields the protein CSAPLAGEQYF.

The J gene is TRBJ1-5, the V gene TRBV21-1; TRBD1, the D gene given by the table, was not confirmed from the DNA. TRBV21-1 is termed a pseudogene. The CDR3 is 17 residues long. The CDR3 nucleotides read TGTGCCAGCAGCAAAGATCCCGCGGGACAGGAGGATCAGCCCCAGCATTTT. It encodes CASSKDPAGQEDQPQHF.

The chain combines TRBV3-1 (or the pseudogene TRBV3-2) with TRBJ2-3; 9 nucleotides align to TRBD2. After removal of 5 bases from V and 2 bases from J, the junction contained 5 bases not matched to a gene. Germline values: CDR1 LGHDT, CDR2 YNNKEL (reference sequence). CDR3 length: 15 amino acids. The CDR3 nucleotides read TGTGCCAGCAGCGAGAGCGGGGGGCCCACAGATACGCAGTATTTT. Translation gives CASSESGGPTDTQYF.

This clone was picked up one time. The CDR3 DNA follows: TGTGCCAGCAGCACCCCCAGGGTGAACACCGGGGAGCTGTTTTTT. Amino acids: CASSTPRVNTGELFF. The chain links TRBV21-1 to TRBJ2-2; the table's D gene call, TRBD1, was not cross checked with the DNA. TRBV21-1 constitutes a pseudogene. The CDR3 has 15 amino acids.

The chain carries TRBV18 and TRBJ1-1, with 8 bases aligning to TRBD1. Germline-derived CDR1 and CDR2 are KGHSH and LQKENI. The length of the CDR3 is 15 residues. Trimming at V came to 0 bases and at J to 1 base, leaving 1 base not matched to a gene. The CDR3 nucleotides are TGTGCCAGCTCACCACCCGGGACAGGGAACACTGAAGCTTTCTTT. Its translation is CASSPPGTGNTEAFF. The complete variable domain, with remaining parts taken from reference TRBV18 and TRBJ1-1, reads NAGVMQNPRHLVRRRGQEARLRCSPMKGHSHVYWYRQLPEEGLKFMVYLQKENIIDESGMPKERFSAEFPKEGPSILRIQQVVRGDSAAYFCASSPPGTGNTEAFFGQGTRLTVV.

The chain employs TRBV5-1 and TRBJ1-4; no firm D call. This CDR3 spans 13 amino acids. Trimming left V 0 bases short and J 11 bases short, with 11 bases between. Looked up from germline, CDR1 is SGHRS and CDR2 is YFSETQ. The CDR3 nucleotides are TGCGCCAGCAGCTTGGAAGCGGCGGGGAAACTGTTTTTT. Its translation is CASSLEAAGKLFF.

The chain joins TRBV2 to TRBJ2-5; a weak D match, TRBD1 (6 bases). This CDR3 is 14 amino acids long. V shed 5 bases and J shed 5 bases, with 15 bases lying between them. Germline V CDR1 and CDR2: SNHLY, FYNNEI. This CDR3 reads CASSKTGLGETQYF. In nucleotides, the CDR3 is TGTGCCAGCAGTAAGACAGGTTTGGGCGAGACCCAGTACTTC.

The genes are TRBV11-2 and TRBJ2-7; 10 nucleotides agree with TRBD2. In germline, CDR1 is SGHAT, CDR2 FQNNGV. J gave up 4 bases and V 1 base, and 1 base lay outside the gene matches. This CDR3 is 14 amino acids long. CDR3 sequence reads: CASSLGAGGYEQYF. CDR3 DNA: TGTGCCAGCAGCTTAGGAGCGGGAGGGTACGAGCAGTACTTC.

The chain carries TRBV5-1 and TRBJ2-7, with TRBD2 matching over 14 bases. V was pared by 5 bases and J by 3 bases, with 4 bases of the junction left unmatched. CDR1 is SGHRS and CDR2 is YFSETQ in the germline V gene. CDR3 length: 15 residues. The DNA of the CDR3 is TGCGCCAGCAGGGCCGGGACTAGCGGGAGCTACGAGCAGTACTTC. The encoded protein is CASRAGTSGSYEQYF. Full variable domain (outside the CDR3, taken from reference TRBV5-1 and TRBJ2-7): KAGVTQTPRYLIKTRGQQVTLSCSPISGHRSVSWYQQTPGQGLQFLFEYFSETQRNKGNFPGRFSGRQFSNSRSEMNVSTLELGDSALYLCASRAGTSGSYEQYFGPGTRLTVT.

The chain joins TRBV6-5 to TRBJ2-1; TRBD2 might be the D (6 bases). CDR3 length equals 15 residues. Deletions cut 8 bases from V and 6 bases from J, with 20 bases between. The germline V gene encodes CDR1 MNHEY and CDR2 SVGAGI. This CDR3 reads CASAILPGAGNEQFF. The CDR3 bases are TGTGCCAGCGCTATCTTACCGGGAGCCGGCAATGAGCAGTTCTTC.

The chain joins TRBV18 to TRBJ1-4; D gene ambiguous. Germline V gives CDR1 KGHSH, CDR2 LQKENI. The CDR3 has 15 amino acids. V shed 6 bases and J shed 0 bases, with 11 bases lying between them. CDR3 nucleotide sequence: TGTGCCAGCTCTCCCTATACTGCAACTAATGAAAAACTGTTTTTT. Encoded protein: CASSPYTATNEKLFF.